This T cell receptor (beta chain) was sequenced during a study of OX40 agonist ivuxolimab in advanced cancers. About the study: Ivuxolimab, which patients received intravenously every 2 weeks, was dosed at 0.01 to 10 mg/kg.

Repertoires were generated with immunoSEQ multiplex PCR, while TCRdb's copy carries only in-frame clones and drops some. The sample includes tens of thousands of clones, around 87% of them seen just once. CDR3 length: 12 residues. The ends were cut back, 4 bases at V and 3 bases at J, with 10 bases in the middle. Germline V CDR1 and CDR2: SQVTM, ANQGSEA. This clone was seen just once. Its antigen is not known. Broader study findings: It was not determined which antigens were specifically recognized by the peripheral T cells that had undergone clonal expansion.

This sequence was found in an adult with an advanced solid tumor such as melanoma, head and neck, liver or kidney cancer. The sample here was CD4+ or CD8+ T cells sorted from blood, taken in a trial of the OX40 agonist ivuxolimab. The chain employs TRBV29-1 and TRBJ2-7, with D tentatively TRBD1 or TRBD2 (5 bases each). CDR3 sequence (DNA): TGCAGCGTTGGGGACGGGGACTACGAGCAGTACTTC. Protein: CSVGDGDYEQYF.